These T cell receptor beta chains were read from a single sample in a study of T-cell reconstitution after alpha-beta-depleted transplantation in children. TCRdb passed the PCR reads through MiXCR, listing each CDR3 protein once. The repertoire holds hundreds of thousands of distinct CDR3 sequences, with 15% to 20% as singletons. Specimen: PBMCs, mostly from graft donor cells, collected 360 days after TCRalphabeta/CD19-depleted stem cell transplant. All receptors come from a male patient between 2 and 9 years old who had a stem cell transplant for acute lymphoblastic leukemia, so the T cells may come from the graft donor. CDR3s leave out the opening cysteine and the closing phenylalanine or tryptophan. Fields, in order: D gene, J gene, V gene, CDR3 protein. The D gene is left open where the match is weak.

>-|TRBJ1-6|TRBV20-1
SASRGRGSPLH
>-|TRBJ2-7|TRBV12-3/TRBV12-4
ASSPLGYEQY
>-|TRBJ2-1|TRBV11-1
ASSLASGDYNEQF
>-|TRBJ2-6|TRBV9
ASSAEVRLGANVLT
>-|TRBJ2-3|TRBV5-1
ASSWGGFISTDTQY
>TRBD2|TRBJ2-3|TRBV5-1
ASSFESGSPDTQY
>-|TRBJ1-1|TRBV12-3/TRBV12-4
ASSLRGGRTEAF
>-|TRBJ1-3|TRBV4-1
ASSQETGRFSGNTIY
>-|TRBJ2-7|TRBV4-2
ASSQDPQGTYEQY
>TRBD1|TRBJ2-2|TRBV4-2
ASSQGGQGITGELF
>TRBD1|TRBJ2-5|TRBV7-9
ASSLGGTGIWVRQY
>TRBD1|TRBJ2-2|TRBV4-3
ASSQNGPGGYTGELF
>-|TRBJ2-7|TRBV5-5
ASSFRTEVVRPYEQY
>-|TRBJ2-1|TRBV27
ASSLWLAPNYNEQF
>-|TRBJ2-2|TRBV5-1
ASSLLGDTGELF
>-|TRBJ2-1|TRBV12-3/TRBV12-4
ASSLIGGANEQF
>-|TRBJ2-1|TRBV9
ASSVNRGEQF
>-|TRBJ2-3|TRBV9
ASSVGLVADTQY
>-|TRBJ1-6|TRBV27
ASSAEHSYNSPLH
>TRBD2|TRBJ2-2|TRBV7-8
ASSYETSGRASNTGELF
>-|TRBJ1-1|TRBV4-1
ASSHPAGGKGTEAF
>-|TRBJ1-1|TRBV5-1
ASSVGHQNTEAF
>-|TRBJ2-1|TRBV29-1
SVEEGGLQF
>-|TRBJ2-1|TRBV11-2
ASSLVPGGVNEQF
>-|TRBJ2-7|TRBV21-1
ASSKGQGAYEQY
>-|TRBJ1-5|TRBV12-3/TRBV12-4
ASSLRQGNQPQH
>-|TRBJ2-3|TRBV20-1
SATQGTDSTDAQY
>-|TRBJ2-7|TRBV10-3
AISPGPIPYEQY
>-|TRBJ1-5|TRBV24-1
ATSDAWGGLGQPQH
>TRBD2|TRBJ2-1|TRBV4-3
ASSQGGLAGVGEQF
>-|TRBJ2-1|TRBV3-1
ASSQFGGRGTTYNEQF
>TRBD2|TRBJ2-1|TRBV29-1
SVLALAGGPDEQF
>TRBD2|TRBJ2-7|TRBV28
ASSQWTSTYEQY
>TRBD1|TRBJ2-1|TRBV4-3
ASSFYRGQGDNEQF
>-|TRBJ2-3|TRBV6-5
ASSYMIAGTDTQY
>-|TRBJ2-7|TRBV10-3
AISEFGNSYEQY
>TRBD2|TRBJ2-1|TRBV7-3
ASSRRRGDEQF
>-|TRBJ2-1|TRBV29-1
SVEDFGELYNEQF
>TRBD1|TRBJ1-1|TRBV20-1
SARPRGATEAF
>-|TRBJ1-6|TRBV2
ASSVRQGHSPLH
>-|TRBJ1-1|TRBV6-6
ASRGDTEAF
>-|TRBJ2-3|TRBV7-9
ASSARTRTDTQY
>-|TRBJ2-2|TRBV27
ASSTITGELF
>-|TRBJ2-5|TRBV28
ASSPRTGTRQETQY
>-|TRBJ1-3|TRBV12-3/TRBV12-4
ASRLRQSSGNTIY
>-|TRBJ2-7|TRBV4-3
ASSQRRTVYEQY
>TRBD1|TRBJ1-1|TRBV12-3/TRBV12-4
ASTPRTGVTEAF